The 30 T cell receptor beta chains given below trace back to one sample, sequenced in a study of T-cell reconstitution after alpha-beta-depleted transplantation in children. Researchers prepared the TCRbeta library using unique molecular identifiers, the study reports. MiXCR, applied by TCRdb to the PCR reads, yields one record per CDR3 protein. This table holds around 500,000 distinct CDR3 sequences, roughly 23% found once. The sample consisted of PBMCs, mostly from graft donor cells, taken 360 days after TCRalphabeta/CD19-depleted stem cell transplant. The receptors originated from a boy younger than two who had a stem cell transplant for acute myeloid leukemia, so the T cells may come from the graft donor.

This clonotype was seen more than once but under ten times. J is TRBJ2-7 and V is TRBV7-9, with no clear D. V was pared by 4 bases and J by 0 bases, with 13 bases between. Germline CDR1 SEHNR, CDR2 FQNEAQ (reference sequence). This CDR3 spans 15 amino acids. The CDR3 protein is CASSSEVEASYEQYF. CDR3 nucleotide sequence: TGTGCCAGCAGCTCCGAGGTCGAGGCCTCCTACGAGCAGTACTTC.

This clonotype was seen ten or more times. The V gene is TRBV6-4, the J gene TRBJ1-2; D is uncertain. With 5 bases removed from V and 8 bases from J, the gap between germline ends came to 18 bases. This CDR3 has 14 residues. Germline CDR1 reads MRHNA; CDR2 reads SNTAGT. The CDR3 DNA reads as TGTGCCAGCAGTAGATGGGTCCCTACTCGGGGCTACACCTTC. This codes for CASSRWVPTRGYTF.

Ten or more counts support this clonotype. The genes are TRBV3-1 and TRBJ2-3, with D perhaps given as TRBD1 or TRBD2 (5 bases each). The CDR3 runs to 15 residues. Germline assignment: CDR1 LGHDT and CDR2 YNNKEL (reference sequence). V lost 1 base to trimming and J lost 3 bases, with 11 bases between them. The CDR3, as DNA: TGTGCCAGCAGCCAAGTGAGGGGAAGGACAGATACGCAGTATTTT. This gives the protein CASSQVRGRTDTQYF.

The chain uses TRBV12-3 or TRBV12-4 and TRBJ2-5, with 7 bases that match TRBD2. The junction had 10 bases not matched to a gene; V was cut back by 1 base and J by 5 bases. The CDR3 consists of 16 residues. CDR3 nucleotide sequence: TGTGCCAGCAGTTTAGAAGCGGGATCGGCTTCGGAGACCCAGTACTTC. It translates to CASSLEAGSASETQYF.

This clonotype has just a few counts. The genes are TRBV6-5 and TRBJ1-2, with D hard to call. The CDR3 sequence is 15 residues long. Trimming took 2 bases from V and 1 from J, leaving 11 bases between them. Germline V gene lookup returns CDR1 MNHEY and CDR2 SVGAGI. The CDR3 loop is CASSYEGPHNYGYTF. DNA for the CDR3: TGTGCCAGCAGTTACGAGGGCCCCCATAACTATGGCTACACCTTC.

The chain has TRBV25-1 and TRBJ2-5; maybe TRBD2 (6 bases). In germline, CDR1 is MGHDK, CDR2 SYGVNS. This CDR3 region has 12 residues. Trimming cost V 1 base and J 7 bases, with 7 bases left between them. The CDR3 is CASSEWRGTQYF. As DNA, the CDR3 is TGTGCCAGCAGTGAATGGAGGGGGACCCAGTACTTC.

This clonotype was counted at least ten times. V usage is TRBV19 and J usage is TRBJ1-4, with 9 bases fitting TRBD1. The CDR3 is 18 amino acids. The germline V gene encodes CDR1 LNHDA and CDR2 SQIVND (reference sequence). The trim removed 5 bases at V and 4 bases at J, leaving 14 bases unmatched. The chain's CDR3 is CASSPDRTGARNNEKLFF. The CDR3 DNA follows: TGTGCCAGTAGTCCCGATCGGACAGGGGCGAGGAATAATGAAAAACTGTTTTTT.

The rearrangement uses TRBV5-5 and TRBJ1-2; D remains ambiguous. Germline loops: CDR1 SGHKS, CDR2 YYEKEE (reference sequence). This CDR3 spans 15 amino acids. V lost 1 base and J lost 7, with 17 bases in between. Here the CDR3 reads CASSLYEVWGAGYTF. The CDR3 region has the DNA TGTGCCAGCAGCTTGTACGAGGTCTGGGGAGCTGGCTACACCTTC.

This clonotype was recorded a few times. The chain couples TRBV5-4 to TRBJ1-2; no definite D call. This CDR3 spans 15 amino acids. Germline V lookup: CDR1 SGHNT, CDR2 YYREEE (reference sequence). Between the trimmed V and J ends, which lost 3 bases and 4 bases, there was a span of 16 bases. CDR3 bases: TGTGCCAGCAGCTCGCCTCGATCGATGGCCTATGGCTACACCTTC. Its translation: CASSSPRSMAYGYTF.

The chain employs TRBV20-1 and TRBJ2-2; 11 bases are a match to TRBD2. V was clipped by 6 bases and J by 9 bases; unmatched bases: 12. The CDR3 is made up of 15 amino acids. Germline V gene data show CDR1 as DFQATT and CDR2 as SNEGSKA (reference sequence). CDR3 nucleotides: TGCAGTGCACTAAGGGTAGCGGGGGGGCCCCGGGAGCTGTTTTTT. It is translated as CSALRVAGGPRELFF.

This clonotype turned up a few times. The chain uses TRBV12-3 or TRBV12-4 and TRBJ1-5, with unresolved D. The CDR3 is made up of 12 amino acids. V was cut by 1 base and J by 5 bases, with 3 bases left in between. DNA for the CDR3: TGTGCCAGCAGTTTAGGCTATCAGCCCCAGCATTTT. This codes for CASSLGYQPQHF.

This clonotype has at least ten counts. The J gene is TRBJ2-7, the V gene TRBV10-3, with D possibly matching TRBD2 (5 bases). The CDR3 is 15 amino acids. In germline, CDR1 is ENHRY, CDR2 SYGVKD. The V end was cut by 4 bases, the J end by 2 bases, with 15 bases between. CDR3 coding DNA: TGTGCCATCAGTGGCCACGAGGGAAGCCCCTACGAGCAGTACTTC. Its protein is CAISGHEGSPYEQYF.

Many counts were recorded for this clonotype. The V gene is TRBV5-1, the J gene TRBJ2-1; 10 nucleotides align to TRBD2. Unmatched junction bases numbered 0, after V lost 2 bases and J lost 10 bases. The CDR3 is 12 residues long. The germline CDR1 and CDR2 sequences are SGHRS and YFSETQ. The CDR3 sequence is CASSLLAGEQFF. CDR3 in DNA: TGCGCCAGCAGCTTACTAGCGGGGGAGCAGTTCTTC.

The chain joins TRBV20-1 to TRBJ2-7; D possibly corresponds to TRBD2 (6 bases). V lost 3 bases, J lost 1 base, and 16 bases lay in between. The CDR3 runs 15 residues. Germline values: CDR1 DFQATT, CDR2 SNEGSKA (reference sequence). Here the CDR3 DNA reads TGCAGTGCTAGGTTGTGGAGGGAGAAGTCCTACGAGCAGTACTTC. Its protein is CSARLWREKSYEQYF.

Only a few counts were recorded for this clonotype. The CDR3 DNA reads as TGTGCCAGCAGTTTAAAGGGTGGACTCGGCACAGATACGCAGTATTTT. It specifies CASSLKGGLGTDTQYF. The V and J genes are TRBV12-3 or TRBV12-4 and TRBJ2-3; TRBD2 might be the D (5 bases). V was shortened by 2 bases and J by 1 base, with 13 bases between the two germline ends. CDR3 length: 16 residues.

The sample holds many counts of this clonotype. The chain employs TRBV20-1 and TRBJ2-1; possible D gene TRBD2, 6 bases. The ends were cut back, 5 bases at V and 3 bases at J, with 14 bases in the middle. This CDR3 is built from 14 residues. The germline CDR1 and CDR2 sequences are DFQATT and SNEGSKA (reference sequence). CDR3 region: CSALAGGVYNEQFF. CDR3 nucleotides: TGCAGTGCTCTAGCCGGAGGGGTCTACAATGAGCAGTTCTTC.

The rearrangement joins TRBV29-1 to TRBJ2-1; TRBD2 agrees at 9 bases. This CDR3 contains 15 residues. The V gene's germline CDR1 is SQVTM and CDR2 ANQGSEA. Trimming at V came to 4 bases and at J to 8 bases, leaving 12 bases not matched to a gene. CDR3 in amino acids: CSVVSARGGADEQFF. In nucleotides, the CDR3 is TGCAGCGTTGTCAGCGCTCGCGGGGGGGCCGATGAGCAGTTCTTC.

CDR3 amino acids: CASSLVGSPEHF. Here the CDR3 DNA reads TGTGCCAGCAGCTTAGTCGGCAGCCCCGAGCATTTT. The rearrangement joins TRBV7-2 to TRBJ1-5; D not resolved. The germline CDR1 and CDR2 sequences are SGHTA and FQGNSA. The CDR3 length is 12 residues. Trimming removed 1 base at V and 14 bases at J, with 12 bases between.

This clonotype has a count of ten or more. CDR3 sequence reads: CAISELAGEQFF. The CDR3 bases are TGTGCCATCAGTGAGCTAGCGGGGGAGCAGTTCTTC. V gene TRBV10-3 combines with J gene TRBJ2-1; 9 nucleotides align to TRBD2. The CDR3 extends over 12 amino acids. CDR1 and CDR2 (germline): ENHRY, SYGVKD. Trimming cost V 2 bases and J 10 bases; bases outside gene matches: 0.

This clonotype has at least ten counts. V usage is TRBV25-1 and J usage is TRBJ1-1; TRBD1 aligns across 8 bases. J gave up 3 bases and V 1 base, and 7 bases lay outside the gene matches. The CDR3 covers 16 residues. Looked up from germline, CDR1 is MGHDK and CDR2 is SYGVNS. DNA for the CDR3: TGTGCCAGCAGTGAATTGGGGCGACAGGGGTACACTGAAGCTTTCTTT. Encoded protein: CASSELGRQGYTEAFF.

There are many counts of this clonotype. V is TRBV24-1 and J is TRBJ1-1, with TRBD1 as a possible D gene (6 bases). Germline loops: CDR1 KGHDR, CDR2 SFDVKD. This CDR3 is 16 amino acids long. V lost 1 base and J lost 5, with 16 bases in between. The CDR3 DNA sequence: TGTGCCACCAGTGATTTCGACAGGACGGGGAAAACTGAAGCTTTCTTT. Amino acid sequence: CATSDFDRTGKTEAFF.

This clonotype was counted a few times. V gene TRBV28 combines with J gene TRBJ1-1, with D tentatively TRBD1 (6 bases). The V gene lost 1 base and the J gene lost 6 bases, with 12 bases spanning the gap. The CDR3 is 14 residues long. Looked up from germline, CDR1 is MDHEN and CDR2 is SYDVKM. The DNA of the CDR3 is TGTGCCAGCAGTTTATTGCGGGGGGCGGCTGAAGCTTTCTTT. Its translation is CASSLLRGAAEAFF.

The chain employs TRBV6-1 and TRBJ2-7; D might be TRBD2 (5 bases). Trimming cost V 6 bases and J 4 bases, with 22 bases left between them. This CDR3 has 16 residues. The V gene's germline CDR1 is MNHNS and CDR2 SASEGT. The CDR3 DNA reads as TGTGCCAGCAGCCACCGGGGTGGCCCTTGGCCTTACGAGCAGTACGTC. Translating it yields CASSHRGGPWPYEQYV.

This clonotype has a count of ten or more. CDR3 nucleotide sequence: TGTGCCAGCAGTTCCCGACAGGGCAAGCAGTACGTC. The encoded protein is CASSSRQGKQYV. This sequence joins TRBV28 and TRBJ2-7; 7 nucleotides align to TRBD1. The CDR3 sequence is 12 residues long. V dropped 4 bases and J dropped 8; count of bases not matched to a gene: 5. The germline V gene encodes CDR1 MDHEN and CDR2 SYDVKM.

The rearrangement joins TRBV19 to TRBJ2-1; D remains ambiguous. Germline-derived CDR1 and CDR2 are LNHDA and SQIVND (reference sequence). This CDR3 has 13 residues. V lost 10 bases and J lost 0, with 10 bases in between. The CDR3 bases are TGTGCCATTTCGCAAGACTCCTACAATGAGCAGTTCTTC. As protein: CAISQDSYNEQFF.

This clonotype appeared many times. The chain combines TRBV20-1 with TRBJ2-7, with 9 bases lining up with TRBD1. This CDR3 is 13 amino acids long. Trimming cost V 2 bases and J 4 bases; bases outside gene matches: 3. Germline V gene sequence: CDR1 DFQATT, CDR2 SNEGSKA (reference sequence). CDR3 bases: TGCAGTGCTAGAAACAGGGGGCTGTACGAGCAGTACTTC. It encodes CSARNRGLYEQYF.

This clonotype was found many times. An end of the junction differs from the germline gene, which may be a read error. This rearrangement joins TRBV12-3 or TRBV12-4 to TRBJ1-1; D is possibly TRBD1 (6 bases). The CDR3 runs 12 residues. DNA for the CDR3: TGTGCCAGCAGTCCACGACAGGTCGGGAAGGCATTT. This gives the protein CASSPRQVGKAF.

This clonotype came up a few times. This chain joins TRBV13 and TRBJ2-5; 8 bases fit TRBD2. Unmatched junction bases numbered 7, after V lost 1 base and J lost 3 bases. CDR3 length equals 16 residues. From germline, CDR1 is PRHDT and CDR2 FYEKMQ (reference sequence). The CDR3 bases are TGTGCCAGCAGCTTAGTGCGGGGGGCGATGGAAGAGACCCAGTACTTC. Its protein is CASSLVRGAMEETQYF.

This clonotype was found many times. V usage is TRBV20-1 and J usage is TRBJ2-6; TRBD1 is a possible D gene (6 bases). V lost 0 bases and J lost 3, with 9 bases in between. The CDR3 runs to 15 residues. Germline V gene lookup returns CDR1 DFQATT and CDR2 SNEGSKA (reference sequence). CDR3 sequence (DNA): TGCAGTGCTAGAGATACAGGGAGTGGGGCCAACGTCCTGACTTTC. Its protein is CSARDTGSGANVLTF.

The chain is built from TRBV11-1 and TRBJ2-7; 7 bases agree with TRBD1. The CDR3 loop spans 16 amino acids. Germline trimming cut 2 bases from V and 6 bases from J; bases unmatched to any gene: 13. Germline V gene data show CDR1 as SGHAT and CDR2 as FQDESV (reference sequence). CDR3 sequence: CASSLSLGNRGREQYF. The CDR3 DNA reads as TGTGCCAGCAGCTTATCGTTGGGAAACAGGGGACGCGAGCAGTACTTC. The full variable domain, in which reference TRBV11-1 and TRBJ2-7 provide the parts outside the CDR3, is EAEVAQSPRYKITEKSQAVAFWCDPISGHATLYWYRQILGQGPELLVQFQDESVVDDSQLPKDRFSAERLKGVDSTLKIQPAELGDSAMYLCASSLSLGNRGREQYFGPGTRLTVT.